The clone carrying this T cell receptor (beta chain) was detected only once. Its antigen is unknown. CDR1 is SEHNR and CDR2 is FQNEAQ in the germline V gene (reference sequence). The CDR3 is 14 residues long. V gave up 7 bases and J gave up 4 bases, with 14 bases separating them. TCRdb re-called the reads through MiXCR, storing one row per CDR3 protein. The repertoire holds hundreds of thousands of distinct CDR3 sequences, with roughly 46% as singletons. This specimen comes from a study of T cell repertoires in cytomegalovirus infection. This rearrangement joins TRBV7-9 to TRBJ2-1; D ambiguous. Specimen: cultured PBMCs, collected from culture after CMV antigen stimulation. This clonotype originated in a human donor in good health (CMV status not recorded). Some clones in this sample may be carry-over from other donors' samples. The DNA for the CDR3 is TGTGCCAGCACCCCAGGCTATAGTTACAATGAGCAGTTCTTC. Its translation: CASTPGYSYNEQFF.